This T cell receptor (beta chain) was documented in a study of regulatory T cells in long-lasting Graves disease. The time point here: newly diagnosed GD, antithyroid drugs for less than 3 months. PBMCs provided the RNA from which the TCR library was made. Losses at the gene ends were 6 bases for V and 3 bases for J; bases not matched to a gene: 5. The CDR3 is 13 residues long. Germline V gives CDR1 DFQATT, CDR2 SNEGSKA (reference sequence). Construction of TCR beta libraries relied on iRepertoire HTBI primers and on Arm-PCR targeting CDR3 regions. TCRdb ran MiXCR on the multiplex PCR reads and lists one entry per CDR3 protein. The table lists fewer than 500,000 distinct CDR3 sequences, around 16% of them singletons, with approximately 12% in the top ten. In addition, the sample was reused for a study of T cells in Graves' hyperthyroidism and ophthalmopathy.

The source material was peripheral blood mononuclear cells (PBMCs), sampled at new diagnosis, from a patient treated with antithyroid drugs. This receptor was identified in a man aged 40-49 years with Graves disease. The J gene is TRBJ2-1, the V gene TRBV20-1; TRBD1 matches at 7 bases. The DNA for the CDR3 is TGCAGTGCCACGACAGGGATCTACAATGAGCAGTTCTTC. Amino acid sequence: CSATTGIYNEQFF.